Sequencing of this TCR beta chain was carried out in a study of blood T cell repertoires in COVID-19. Study overall: From T cells, B-cell-depleted T cells, or PBMCs came the material, which was cDNA or gDNA.

Assay: immunoSEQ multiplex PCR; the TCRdb copy retains only in-frame clones and omits some. The repertoire has approximately 290,000 clones, roughly four fifths of them found once; the top ten carry more than 15%. The germline V gene has CDR1 MGHRA and CDR2 YSYEKL. V lost 0 bases to trimming and J lost 3 bases; unmatched junction nucleotides: 5. This CDR3 has 15 residues. This clone was seen once. The source material was peripheral blood. The sequence was obtained from a person aged 65-85 years with COVID-19, enrolled during active disease. The chain combines TRBV4-1 with TRBJ2-7; 7 bases are shared with TRBD2. CDR3 sequence: CASSQERGGGYEQYF. The DNA for the CDR3 is TGCGCCAGCAGCCAAGAGAGGGGCGGGGGCTACGAGCAGTACTTC.